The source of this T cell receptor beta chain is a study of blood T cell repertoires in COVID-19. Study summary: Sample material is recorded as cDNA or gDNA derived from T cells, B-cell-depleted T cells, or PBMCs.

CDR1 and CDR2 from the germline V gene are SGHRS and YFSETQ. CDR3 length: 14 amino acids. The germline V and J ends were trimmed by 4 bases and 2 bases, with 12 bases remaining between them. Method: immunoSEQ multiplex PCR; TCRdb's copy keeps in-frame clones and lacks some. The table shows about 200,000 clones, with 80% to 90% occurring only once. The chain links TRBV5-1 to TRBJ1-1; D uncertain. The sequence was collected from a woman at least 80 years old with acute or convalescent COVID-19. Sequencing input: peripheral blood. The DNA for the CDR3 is TGCGCCAGCAGCATAGATCCTGGTAACACTGAAGCTTTCTTT. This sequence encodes CASSIDPGNTEAFF. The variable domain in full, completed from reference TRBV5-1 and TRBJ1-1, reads KAGVTQTPRYLIKTRGQQVTLSCSPISGHRSVSWYQQTPGQGLQFLFEYFSETQRNKGNFPGRFSGRQFSNSRSEMNVSTLELGDSALYLCASSIDPGNTEAFFGQGTRLTVV.